This T cell receptor beta chain was documented in a study of blood T cell repertoires in COVID-19. Across the whole study: Acute and convalescent COVID-19 specimens originated in the United States, Italy and Spain. Nucleic acid was either cDNA or gDNA, and it came from T cells, B-cell-depleted T cells, or PBMCs.

In the source study's methods: Reference gene primer amplification gave estimated nucleated cell counts. Profiling relied on immunoSEQ multiplex PCR, and the TCRdb table lists in-frame clones only, not all of them. V, J and clone size are those of that table, while D and trimming were read from the DNA. The sample shows some 140,000 clones, around 73% of them seen only once. This clone showed up just once. The CDR3 totals 14 residues. From germline, CDR1 is LGHDT and CDR2 YNNKEL (reference sequence). The V end was cut by 0 bases, the J end by 11 bases, with 14 bases between. The sample taken for sequencing was peripheral blood. The source of this sequence is a man between 60 and 70 years old who had recovered from COVID-19. The chain employs TRBV3-1 (or the pseudogene TRBV3-2) and TRBJ2-1; TRBD1 is a possible D gene (6 bases). The CDR3 region is CASSQEVRGTQQFF. CDR3 in DNA: TGTGCCAGCAGCCAAGAGGTTAGGGGGACCCAGCAGTTCTTC.